This T cell receptor (beta chain) came from a study of blood T cell repertoires in COVID-19. The overall study: Some COVID-19 samples were acute and others convalescent; all came from the United States, Italy and Spain. T cells, B-cell-depleted T cells, or PBMCs provided the cDNA or gDNA that served as material.

In the study's own analysis: The assay estimated nucleated cells by amplifying reference gene primers. Profiled with immunoSEQ multiplex PCR; TCRdb holds only in-frame clones, not every one. D and trimming were read from the DNA, whereas the V and J calls and clone size are those reported in that table. The repertoire holds 100,000 or so clones, with 85% to 90% as singletons. Sequencing was carried out using peripheral blood. This clonotype originated in a woman aged 55-70 years in a cohort sampled during active or convalescent COVID-19.

CDR3 sequence reads: CASSPNTGVNEQFF. DNA for the CDR3: TGTGCCAGCTCACCTAACACAGGGGTCAATGAGCAGTTCTTC. This rearrangement joins TRBV18 to TRBJ2-1; 7 positions agree with TRBD1. J lost 6 bases, V lost 3 bases, and 5 bases had no gene match. Germline CDR1 reads KGHSH; CDR2 reads LQKENI. This CDR3 is 14 amino acids long.